Sequencing of this T cell receptor beta chain was carried out in a study of T cell responses to AZD1222 COVID-19 vaccine. The data were produced by immunoSEQ multiplex PCR, yet TCRdb's version contains in-frame clones alone and is incomplete. This table has some 120,000 clones, over 75% appearing once. Germline V gene lookup returns CDR1 KGHDR and CDR2 SFDVKD. J gave up 6 bases and V 7 bases, and 9 bases lay outside the gene matches. This CDR3 is built from 15 residues. The specimen was peripheral blood, collected on day 0 of MenACWY control vaccination. J is TRBJ1-2 and V is TRBV24-1; 11 bases fit TRBD1. This TCR was sampled from an adult in good health. CDR3 coding DNA: TGTGCCACCAGCAAATCCGGGACAGGGGGTGATGGCTACACCTTC. Translated, it gives CATSKSGTGGDGYTF.